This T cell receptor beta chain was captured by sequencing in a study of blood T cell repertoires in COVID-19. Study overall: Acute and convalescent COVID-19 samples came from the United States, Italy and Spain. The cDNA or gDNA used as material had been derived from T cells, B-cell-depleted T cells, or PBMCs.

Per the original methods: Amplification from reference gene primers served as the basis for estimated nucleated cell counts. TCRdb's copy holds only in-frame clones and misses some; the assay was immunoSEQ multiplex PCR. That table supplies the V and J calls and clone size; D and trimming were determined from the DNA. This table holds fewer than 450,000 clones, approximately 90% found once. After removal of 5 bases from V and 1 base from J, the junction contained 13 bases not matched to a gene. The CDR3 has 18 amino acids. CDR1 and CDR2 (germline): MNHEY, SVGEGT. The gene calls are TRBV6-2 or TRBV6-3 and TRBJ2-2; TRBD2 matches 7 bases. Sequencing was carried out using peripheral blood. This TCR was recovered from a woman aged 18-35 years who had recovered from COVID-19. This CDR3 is CASSKLPGGRLNTGELFF. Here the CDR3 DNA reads TGTGCCAGCAGTAAACTACCGGGGGGTAGATTGAACACCGGGGAGCTGTTTTTT.